These 25 T cell receptor beta chains came from one sample sequenced in a study of T cells after yellow fever vaccination. TCRdb re-derived calls from the 5' RACE reads in MiXCR, one entry per CDR3 protein. The sample has 170,000 or so distinct CDR3 sequences, about 6% seen once; the top ten hold just under 3%. Sequenced here: CD4+ T cells sorted from PBMCs, sampled on the day of the first yellow fever vaccination. These receptor sequences come from a man between 18 and 35 years old who received the YFV17D yellow fever vaccine.

There are many counts of this clonotype. The rearrangement uses TRBV11-2 and TRBJ2-1; D gene uncertain. Trimming shortened V by 4 bases and J by 2 bases, and 3 bases separated the two germline ends. The CDR3 is made up of 12 amino acids. The germline V gene has CDR1 SGHAT and CDR2 FQNNGV. The CDR3 loop is CASSSTYNEQFF. The CDR3 DNA follows: TGTGCCAGCAGCTCTACCTACAATGAGCAGTTCTTC.

In this sample, this clonotype turned up many times. The chain employs TRBV7-9 and TRBJ2-1; 14 bases match TRBD2. The CDR3 consists of 17 residues. V lost 4 bases, J lost 5 bases, and 7 bases stayed unmatched. Per the germline V gene, CDR1 is SEHNR and CDR2 is FQNEAQ (reference sequence). In DNA form, the CDR3 reads TGTGCCAGCAGCTCCAGACTAGCGGGGGGGATAGACAATGAGCAGTTCTTC. Translation: CASSSRLAGGIDNEQFF.

The chain is built from TRBV5-1 and TRBJ2-3; 7 bases map to TRBD1. CDR3 length: 14 residues. In germline, CDR1 is SGHRS, CDR2 YFSETQ. After removal of 0 bases from V and 6 bases from J, the junction contained 4 bases not matched to a gene. In DNA, the CDR3 is TGCGCCAGCAGCTTGGCCCAACAGGGGGATACGCAGTATTTT. Its protein is CASSLAQQGDTQYF.

Many counts were recorded for this clonotype. The rearrangement links TRBV12-3 or TRBV12-4 to TRBJ2-3; tentative D call: TRBD1 (6 bases). The V end lost 5 bases, the J end lost 4 bases, and 22 bases lay between the germline ends. The CDR3 is made up of 17 amino acids. CDR3 bases: TGTGCCAGCAGTATATTAAGGGAAACAGGGAGAGCAGATACGCAGTATTTT. Translating gives CASSILRETGRADTQYF.

In its sample, this clonotype was seen a few times. The rearrangement links TRBV24-1 to TRBJ2-2, with D possibly matching TRBD2 (6 bases). The CDR3 extends over 15 amino acids. The V and J ends lost 5 bases and 4 bases respectively, with 13 bases between them. Germline-derived CDR1 and CDR2 are KGHDR and SFDVKD. The CDR3 DNA follows: TGTGCCACCAGTGGGTCGGGGGTAGGCACCGGGGAGCTGTTTTTT. Amino acid sequence: CATSGSGVGTGELFF.

This clonotype was observed a handful of times. This chain joins TRBV5-6 and TRBJ1-2; 11 nucleotides align to TRBD1. The V segment lost 5 bases and the J segment 10 bases; nucleotides outside the gene matches: 7. The CDR3 is 13 residues long. Germline values: CDR1 SGHDT, CDR2 YYEEEE. As DNA, the CDR3 is TGTGCCAGCAGGGTGGACAGGGGGCATGCCTACACCTTC. Residues: CASRVDRGHAYTF.

The V call is TRBV18, the J call TRBJ1-1; 8 positions agree with TRBD1. The trim removed 6 bases at V and 3 bases at J, leaving 6 bases unmatched. CDR1 is KGHSH, CDR2 LQKENI, per germline. The CDR3 is made up of 14 amino acids. The CDR3 coding sequence is TGTGCCAGCTCGGCATCAGGGGGCCACACTGAAGCTTTCTTT. Translated: CASSASGGHTEAFF.

This clonotype was seen ten or more times. This chain uses TRBV9 with TRBJ1-6, with D possibly TRBD1 on 5 matching bases. Looked up from germline, CDR1 is SGDLS and CDR2 is YYNGEE. This CDR3 contains 14 residues. The V and J ends lost 0 bases and 8 bases respectively, with 9 bases between them. The chain's CDR3 is CASSVEGVDSPLHF. CDR3 DNA: TGTGCCAGCAGCGTAGAAGGGGTAGATTCACCCCTCCACTTT.

Comments on this clonotype: This may arise from a read error, as a much more abundant clone is one base away. The rearrangement joins TRBV10-3 to TRBJ2-5; the D gene is possibly TRBD2 (6 bases). There are 15 residues in the CDR3. The germline gives CDR1 ENHRY, CDR2 SYGVKD. The CDR3 reads CPSAVKEGYQETQYF. CDR3 coding DNA: TGTCCCTCAGCGGTCAAGGAGGGGTACCAAGAGACCCAGTACTTC.

This clonotype has at least ten counts. This chain joins TRBV19 and TRBJ1-1, with 9 bases fitting TRBD1. V shed 5 bases, J shed 8 bases, and the junction held 9 bases outside the gene matches. CDR3 length equals 14 residues. The germline V gene encodes CDR1 LNHDA and CDR2 SQIVND (reference sequence). The CDR3 sequence: CASSLGDRVGEAFF. In DNA, the CDR3 is TGTGCCAGTAGTCTCGGGGACAGGGTAGGAGAAGCTTTCTTT.

This clonotype has a handful of counts. V gene TRBV4-3 combines with J gene TRBJ2-5; D uncertain. The CDR3 extends over 17 amino acids. The germline V gene encodes CDR1 LGHNA and CDR2 YSLEER. V was shortened by 1 base and J by 2 bases, with 17 bases between the two germline ends. The CDR3 sequence is CASSQGAHYGEQETQYF. CDR3 DNA: TGCGCCAGCAGCCAAGGGGCTCATTATGGGGAACAAGAGACCCAGTACTTC.

The CDR3 loop reads CASSYSKIPTYEQYV. The CDR3 DNA reads TGTGCCAGCAGTTACTCGAAGATCCCCACCTACGAGCAGTACGTC. The chain links TRBV6-5 to TRBJ2-7; D remains unclear. Germline V gives CDR1 MNHEY, CDR2 SVGAGI. V lost 0 bases to trimming and J lost 2 bases, with 11 bases between them. The CDR3 totals 15 residues.

This clonotype was seen many times. This chain uses TRBV5-1 with TRBJ2-7; D gene uncertain. Trimming left V 0 bases short and J 1 base short, with 8 bases between. The CDR3 extends over 14 amino acids. CDR1 is SGHRS, CDR2 YFSETQ, per germline. CDR3 residues: CASSLAGRSYEQYV. DNA for the CDR3: TGCGCCAGCAGCTTGGCCGGCAGATCCTACGAGCAGTACGTC.

Many counts were recorded for this clonotype. The V gene is TRBV5-1, the J gene TRBJ2-3; 12 bases align to TRBD2. V lost 0 bases and J lost 6; bases outside the gene matches: 2. The germline CDR1 and CDR2 sequences are SGHRS and YFSETQ. The CDR3 totals 15 residues. The CDR3 loop reads CASSLASGGADTQYF. CDR3 bases: TGCGCCAGCAGCTTGGCTAGCGGGGGGGCGGATACGCAGTATTTT.

This clonotype has ten or more counts. CDR3 sequence reads: CASRRAGYTEAFF. The CDR3 DNA reads as TGTGCCAGCCGTAGGGCAGGGTACACTGAAGCTTTCTTT. V is TRBV6-1 and J is TRBJ1-1; tentative D call: TRBD1 (5 bases). The CDR3 contains 13 residues. With 8 bases removed from V and 3 bases from J, the gap between germline ends came to 13 bases. The germline CDR1 and CDR2 sequences are MNHNS and SASEGT.

This clonotype showed up just a few times. The chain employs TRBV19 and TRBJ1-5; tentatively, D is TRBD1 (5 bases). Germline assignment: CDR1 LNHDA and CDR2 SQIVND (reference sequence). Deletions cut 5 bases from V and 4 bases from J, with 15 bases between. The CDR3 runs to 15 residues. CDR3 sequence reads: CASSSSAGGNQPQHF. CDR3 in DNA: TGTGCCAGTAGTTCCTCGGCGGGGGGTAATCAGCCCCAGCATTTT.

This clonotype was recorded many times. The CDR3 bases are TGTGCCACCAGTGATGTCGGACAGGGAGGTGATACGCAGTATTTT. It encodes CATSDVGQGGDTQYF. V is TRBV24-1 and J is TRBJ2-3, with TRBD1 matching 8 bases. Per the germline V gene, CDR1 is KGHDR and CDR2 is SFDVKD. This CDR3 has 15 amino acids. After removal of 3 bases from V and 6 bases from J, the junction contained 7 bases not matched to a gene.

The chain links TRBV7-2 to TRBJ2-4; D ambiguous. Trimming removed 7 bases at V and 0 bases at J, with 10 bases between. The length of the CDR3 is 14 residues. Germline V gene lookup returns CDR1 SGHTA and CDR2 FQGNSA. The CDR3 sequence: CASTWRLAKNIQYF. CDR3 nucleotides: TGTGCCAGCACCTGGCGCCTAGCCAAAAACATTCAGTACTTC. Drawing the rest from reference TRBV7-2 and TRBJ2-4, the complete variable domain is GAGVSQSPSNKVTEKGKDVELRCDPISGHTALYWYRQSLGQGLEFLIYFQGNSAPDKSGLPSDRFSAERTGGSVSTLTIQRTQQEDSAVYLCASTWRLAKNIQYFGAGTRLSVL.

This clonotype was detected once. This chain joins TRBV5-1 and TRBJ1-4; 8 nucleotides match TRBD1. This CDR3 comprises 17 residues. The trim removed 4 bases at V and 7 bases at J, leaving 15 bases unmatched. Germline loops: CDR1 SGHRS, CDR2 YFSETQ. The CDR3 protein is CASSVGTGGATGEKLFF. DNA for the CDR3: TGCGCCAGCAGCGTGGGGACAGGCGGGGCAACTGGTGAAAAACTGTTTTTT.

CDR3: CASSEGQINYGYTF. DNA for the CDR3: TGTGCCAGCAGTGAGGGGCAAATAAACTATGGCTACACCTTC. The chain combines TRBV28 with TRBJ1-2; tentatively, D is TRBD1 (5 bases). Per the germline V gene, CDR1 is MDHEN and CDR2 is SYDVKM. Trimming removed 5 bases from V and 2 bases from J, with 12 bases in between. The CDR3 consists of 14 residues.

This clonotype was counted ten times or more. The chain is built from TRBV6-5 and TRBJ2-5; 7 bases map to TRBD1. Germline assignment: CDR1 MNHEY and CDR2 SVGAGI. This CDR3 has 15 residues. V shed 4 bases, J shed 5 bases, and the junction held 10 bases outside the gene matches. The CDR3, as DNA: TGTGCCAGCAGTTGGAGGACAGGCCTAGGGGAGACCCAGTACTTC. Its protein is CASSWRTGLGETQYF.

The chain links TRBV5-5 to TRBJ2-1; D is unclear. V was trimmed by 1 base and J by 9 bases, leaving 14 bases between them. The CDR3 is 14 amino acids. Per germline, CDR1 SGHKS and CDR2 YYEKEE (reference sequence). CDR3 protein: CASSLWTTVSEQFF. The CDR3, as DNA: TGTGCCAGCAGCTTGTGGACGACTGTGAGTGAGCAGTTCTTC. Full variable domain (remainder filled in from reference TRBV5-5 and TRBJ2-1): DAGVTQSPTHLIKTRGQQVTLRCSPISGHKSVSWYQQVLGQGPQFIFQYYEKEERGRGNFPDRFSARQFPNYSSELNVNALLLGDSALYLCASSLWTTVSEQFFGPGTRLTVL.

This clonotype was counted many times. The rearrangement joins TRBV30 to TRBJ1-1; the D is unclear. Trimming cost V 6 bases and J 0 bases, with 20 bases left between them. Germline assignment: CDR1 GTSNPN and CDR2 SVGIG (reference sequence). This CDR3 contains 16 residues. This CDR3 reads CACSRGPDIMNTEAFF. The DNA for the CDR3 is TGTGCCTGTTCGAGAGGTCCTGATATTATGAACACTGAAGCTTTCTTT.

At least ten counts were recorded for this clonotype. The chain is built from TRBV20-1 and TRBJ2-1; a weak D match, TRBD2 (5 bases). Germline CDR1 and CDR2: DFQATT and SNEGSKA (reference sequence). V lost 3 bases, J lost 3 bases, and 12 bases lay in between. The CDR3 is 14 residues long. CDR3 coding DNA: TGCAGTGCTAGTCGGGGTATCGGCTACAATGAGCAGTTCTTC. It is translated as CSASRGIGYNEQFF.

This clonotype has at least ten counts. The chain is built from TRBV11-2 and TRBJ2-3; the D is unclear. Trimming cost V 1 base and J 6 bases, with 2 bases left between them. The germline CDR1 and CDR2 sequences are SGHAT and FQNNGV. The CDR3 consists of 11 residues. The CDR3 bases are TGTGCCAGCAGCTTAGGGGATACGCAGTATTTT. Translating gives CASSLGDTQYF.